This T cell receptor beta chain was captured by sequencing in a study of cytomegalovirus exposure and HLA in healthy donors. Study observations and caveats: Reports state that TCR beta sequences accurately predicted most subjects' HLA-A and HLA-B alleles. In vitro checks showed that a few CMV-associated chains really do target CMV antigens. A later analysis showed TCR association rates differing by HLA locus, peaking at DRB1 and lowest at HLA-C.

The PCR was carried out with 60 Vbeta primers and 13 Jbeta primers. Assay: immunoSEQ multiplex PCR; the TCRdb copy retains only in-frame clones and omits some. This sample has about 150,000 clones, with more than 75% found just once. This clone was counted only a few times. Antigen: not known. In germline, CDR1 is SGHRS, CDR2 YFSETQ. This CDR3 region has 14 residues. V was pared by 3 bases and J by 4 bases, with 14 bases between. Sequencing used PBMCs. The TCR was taken from a human donor in good health. The gene calls are TRBV5-1 and TRBJ2-7; no clear D. CDR3 in amino acids: CASSSMGRLYEQYF. The DNA of the CDR3 is TGCGCCAGCAGCTCCATGGGCCGCCTGTACGAGCAGTACTTC.